This T cell receptor (beta chain) derives from a study of response to subunit inactivated influenza vaccine. The ends lost 3 bases at V and 2 bases at J; junction bases unmatched: 3. The germline gives CDR1 DFQATT, CDR2 SNEGSKA (reference sequence). CDR3 length: 14 amino acids. TCRdb reprocessed the RT-PCR reads with MiXCR, giving one entry per CDR3 protein. The data contain a few hundred thousand distinct CDR3 sequences, 21% of them seen just once; the ten biggest clones take up 10%. Study-wide results and limits: Authors suggested that a seasonal influenza vaccination recruits few new T cells each time.

The sample holds a few counts of this clonotype. Its antigen is unidentified. This clonotype was sampled from a man in his fifties or sixties who received an inactivated influenza vaccine. Sequences were derived from PBMCs from blood, sampled about 19 months after vaccination. V usage is TRBV20-1 and J usage is TRBJ1-5; TRBD1 matches 8 bases. The CDR3 nucleotides read TGCAGTGCTAGTTTGGACAGGGGCAATCAGCCCCAGCATTTT. Protein: CSASLDRGNQPQHF.